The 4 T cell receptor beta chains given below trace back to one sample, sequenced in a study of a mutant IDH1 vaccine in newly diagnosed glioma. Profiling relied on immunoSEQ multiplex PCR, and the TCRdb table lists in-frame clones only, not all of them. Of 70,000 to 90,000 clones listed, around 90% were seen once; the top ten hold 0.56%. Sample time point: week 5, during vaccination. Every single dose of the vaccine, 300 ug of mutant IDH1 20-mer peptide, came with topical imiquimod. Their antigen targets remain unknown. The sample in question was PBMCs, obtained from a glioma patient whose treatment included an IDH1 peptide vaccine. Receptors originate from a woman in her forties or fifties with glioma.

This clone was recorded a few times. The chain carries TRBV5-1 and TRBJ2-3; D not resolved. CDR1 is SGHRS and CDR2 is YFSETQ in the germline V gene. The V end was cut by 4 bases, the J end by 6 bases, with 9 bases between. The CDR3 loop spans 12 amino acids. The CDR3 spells CASSRLGDTQYF. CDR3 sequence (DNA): TGCGCCAGCAGCCGGCTCGGGGATACGCAGTATTTT.

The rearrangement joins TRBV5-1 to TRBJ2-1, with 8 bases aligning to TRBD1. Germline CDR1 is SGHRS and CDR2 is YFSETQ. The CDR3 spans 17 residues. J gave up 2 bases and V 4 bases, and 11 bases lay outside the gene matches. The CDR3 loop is CASSLEAGGGPYNEQFF. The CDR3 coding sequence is TGCGCCAGCAGCCTCGAAGCAGGGGGCGGCCCCTACAATGAGCAGTTCTTC.

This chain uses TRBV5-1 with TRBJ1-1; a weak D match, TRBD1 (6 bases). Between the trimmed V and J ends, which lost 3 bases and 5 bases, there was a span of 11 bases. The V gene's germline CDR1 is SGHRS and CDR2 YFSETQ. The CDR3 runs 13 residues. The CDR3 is CASSSQRGTEAFF. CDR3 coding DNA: TGCGCCAGCAGCTCTCAGAGGGGGACTGAAGCTTTCTTT.

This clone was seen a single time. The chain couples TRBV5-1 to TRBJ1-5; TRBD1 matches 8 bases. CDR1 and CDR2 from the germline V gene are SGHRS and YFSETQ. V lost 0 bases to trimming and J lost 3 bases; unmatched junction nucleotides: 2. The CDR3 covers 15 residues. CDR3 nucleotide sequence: TGCGCCAGCAGCTTGGGGACAGGGTCCAATCAGCCCCAGCATTTT. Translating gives CASSLGTGSNQPQHF.